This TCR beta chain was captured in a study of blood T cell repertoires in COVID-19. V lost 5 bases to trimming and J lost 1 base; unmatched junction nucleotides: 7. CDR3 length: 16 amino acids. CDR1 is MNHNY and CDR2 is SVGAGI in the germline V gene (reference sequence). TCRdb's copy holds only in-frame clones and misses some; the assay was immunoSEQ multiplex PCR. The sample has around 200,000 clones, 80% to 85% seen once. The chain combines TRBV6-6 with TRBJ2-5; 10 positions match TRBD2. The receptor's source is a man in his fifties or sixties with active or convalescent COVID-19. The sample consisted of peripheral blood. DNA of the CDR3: TGTGCCAGCAGTGACTTTAGCGGGGGGTCCCAAGAGACCCAGTACTTC. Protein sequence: CASSDFSGGSQETQYF.